One TCR beta chain is described in this entry. Its antigen remains unidentified. Per-base qualities were not stored, and no clone one base away is much larger. The data derive from a study of T-cell memory formation after mild COVID-19 (dated by TCRdb to the early 2020s). The study in broad terms: Most TCR sequence clusters were specific to one of the two donors. In a couple of donors, T-cell clones that expanded and contracted after mild COVID-19 were followed by sequencing TCRalpha and TCRbeta repertoires longitudinally. Two young, previously healthy adult volunteers made up the cohort, one male and one female. General conclusions and limits of the study: Some responding clones were detected in pre-infection memory, which suggested that pre-existing cross-reactive memory T cells had joined the SARS-CoV-2 response. Balanced CD4/CD8 phenotypes were observed for clones contracting from day 15 to 85, whereas a bias towards CD4+ was observed for a second wave of clones expanding from day 15 to 37. Contracting CD4+ clones turned up mainly in the CM and EM memory subsets, whereas EMRA was where CD8+ clones were enriched. SARS-CoV-2 specificity was not confirmed for the second-wave clones peaking on day 37. The study included only two mild cases, and larger cohorts that include severe cases with pre-infection samples were judged to be necessary.

Ficoll-Paque density gradient centrifugation was the method used to isolate PBMCs. Sequencing took place on an Illumina NovaSeq 6000. cDNA libraries for TCRalpha and TCRbeta were prepared by 5'RACE using constant-segment primers, with sample barcodes and unique molecular identifiers added. Trizol reagent was used to extract RNA from every sample. The libraries were amplified in two PCR steps, and the second step added a second sample barcode and Illumina TruSeq adapters. The libraries were sequenced on an Illumina NovaSeq using 2 x 150 bp paired-end reads. For the original study's pipeline: Reads were demultiplexed and collapsed into UMI-guided consensus sequences with migec v1.2.7. Using mixcr v2.1.11, the UMI consensuses were aligned to TRA and TRB V and J templates and assembled into clonotypes. Expanded or contracted clonotypes were those called significant by both edgeR and NoisET, with noise models trained on biological replicates. For edgeR calls, the cutoffs were a false discovery rate-adjusted p below 0.01 and a log2 fold-change threshold of 1. As an exploratory analysis of dynamics, PCA with hierarchical clustering was applied to max-normalized trajectories of the 1000 most abundant clonotypes. The CD4 or CD8 phenotype of responding clones was assigned using the separately sequenced CD4+ and CD8+ repertoires. TCRdb reprocessed the public reads (quality trimming at Q25 with fastp, clone calling with MiXCR) and kept in-frame beta chains. Duplicate CDR3 protein sequences are folded into a single record with the most common DNA and genes. The V and J calls and clone size come from TCRdb's table, not from the authors' own analysis. The sample includes just under 550,000 distinct CDR3 sequences, with roughly 22% observed a single time. Under 15% of the sample rests with the top ten.

The junction shows trimming of 5 bases on V and 7 bases on J, plus 13 bases between the germline ends. From cysteine to phenylalanine, the CDR3 is 14 amino acids long. The entry retains the CDR3 DNA only, 42 bases that are in frame from base 1. CDR1 and CDR2 (SGHNT, YYREEE) derive from the germline V gene (reference sequence). The chain is encoded by TRBV5-4 joined to TRBJ1-6; the D gene is possibly TRBD1, with 5 bases matching. The sequencing sample was made of PBMCs or a T cell subset sorted from them (not recorded which). The TCR sequence derives from an adult woman who had mild COVID-19 (a few samples of this study predate the infection). The sample titles of this study are shuffled in the database, so cell type and time point are left out; the donor was told from shared clones. Here is the DNA: TGTGCCAGCAGGCTAGATACAGGAAATTCACCCCTCCACTTT. It translates to CASRLDTGNSPLHF.